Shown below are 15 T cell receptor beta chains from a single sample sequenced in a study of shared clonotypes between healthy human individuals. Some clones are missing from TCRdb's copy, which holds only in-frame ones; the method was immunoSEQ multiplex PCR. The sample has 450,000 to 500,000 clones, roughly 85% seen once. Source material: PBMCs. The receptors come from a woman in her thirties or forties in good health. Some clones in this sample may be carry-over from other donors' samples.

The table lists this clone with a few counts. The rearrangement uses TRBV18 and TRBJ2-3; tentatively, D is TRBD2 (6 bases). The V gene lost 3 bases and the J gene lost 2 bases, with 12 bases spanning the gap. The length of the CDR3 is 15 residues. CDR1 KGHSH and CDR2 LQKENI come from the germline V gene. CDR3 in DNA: TGTGCCAGCTCACCCCCGGGACTTAACACAGATACGCAGTATTTT. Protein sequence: CASSPPGLNTDTQYF.

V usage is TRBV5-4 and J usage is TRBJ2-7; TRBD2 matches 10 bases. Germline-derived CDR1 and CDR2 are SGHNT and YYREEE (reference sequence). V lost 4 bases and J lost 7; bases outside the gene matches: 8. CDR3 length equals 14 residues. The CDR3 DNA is TGTGCCAGCAGCAGAAAGCGGGAGGGGCAGGAGCAGTACTTC. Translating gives CASSRKREGQEQYF.

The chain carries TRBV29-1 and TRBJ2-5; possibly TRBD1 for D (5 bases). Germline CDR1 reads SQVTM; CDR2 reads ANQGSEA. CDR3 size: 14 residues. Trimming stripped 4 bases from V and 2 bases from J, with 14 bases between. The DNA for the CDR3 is TGCAGCGTTGCCGGACGTGCAGGGCAAGAGACCCAGTACTTC. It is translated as CSVAGRAGQETQYF.

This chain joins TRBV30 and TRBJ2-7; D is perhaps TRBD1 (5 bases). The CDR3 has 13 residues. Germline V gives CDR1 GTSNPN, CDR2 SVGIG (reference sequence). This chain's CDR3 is CASSRQGSDEQYF. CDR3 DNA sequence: TGTGCAAGCAGCAGGCAGGGCTCGGACGAGCAGTACTTC.

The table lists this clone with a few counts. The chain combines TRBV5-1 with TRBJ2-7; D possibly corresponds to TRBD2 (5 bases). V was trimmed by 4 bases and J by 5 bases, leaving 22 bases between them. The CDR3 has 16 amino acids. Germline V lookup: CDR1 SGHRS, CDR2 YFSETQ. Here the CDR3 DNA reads TGCGCCAGCAGCGGTTCAGTGGGGTCGGGGTCCCACGAGCAGTACTTC. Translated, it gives CASSGSVGSGSHEQYF.

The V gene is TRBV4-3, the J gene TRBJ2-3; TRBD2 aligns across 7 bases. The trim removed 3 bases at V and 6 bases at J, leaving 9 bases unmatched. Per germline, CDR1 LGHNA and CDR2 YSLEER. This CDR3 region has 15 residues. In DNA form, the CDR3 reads TGCGCCAGCAGCCACGGCGGGAGAGCCACCGATACGCAGTATTTT. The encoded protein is CASSHGGRATDTQYF.

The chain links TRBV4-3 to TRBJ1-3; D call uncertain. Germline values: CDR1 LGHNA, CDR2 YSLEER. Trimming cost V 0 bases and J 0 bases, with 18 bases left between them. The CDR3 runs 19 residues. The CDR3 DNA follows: TGCGCCAGCAGCCAAGATTCCCCGCGAGTGGAGAGCTCTGGAAACACCATATATTTT. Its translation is CASSQDSPRVESSGNTIYF.

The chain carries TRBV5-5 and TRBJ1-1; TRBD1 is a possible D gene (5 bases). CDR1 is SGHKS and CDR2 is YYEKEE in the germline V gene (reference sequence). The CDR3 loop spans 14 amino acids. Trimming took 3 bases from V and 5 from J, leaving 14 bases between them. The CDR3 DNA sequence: TGTGCCAGCAGCTGGGGCAGGGCCGAGACTGAAGCTTTCTTT. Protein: CASSWGRAETEAFF.

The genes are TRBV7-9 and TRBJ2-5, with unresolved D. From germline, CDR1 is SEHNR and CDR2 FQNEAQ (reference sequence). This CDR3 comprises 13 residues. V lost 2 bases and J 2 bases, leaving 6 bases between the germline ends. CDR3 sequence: CASSLQSQETQYF. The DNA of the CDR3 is TGTGCCAGCAGCTTACAGAGTCAAGAGACCCAGTACTTC.

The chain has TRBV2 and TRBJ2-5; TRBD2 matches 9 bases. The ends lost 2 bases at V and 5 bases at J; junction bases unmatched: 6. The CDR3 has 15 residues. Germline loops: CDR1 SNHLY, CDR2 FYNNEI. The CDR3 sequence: CASSERRGGLETQYF. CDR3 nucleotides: TGTGCCAGCAGTGAAAGGCGGGGGGGGTTGGAGACCCAGTACTTC.

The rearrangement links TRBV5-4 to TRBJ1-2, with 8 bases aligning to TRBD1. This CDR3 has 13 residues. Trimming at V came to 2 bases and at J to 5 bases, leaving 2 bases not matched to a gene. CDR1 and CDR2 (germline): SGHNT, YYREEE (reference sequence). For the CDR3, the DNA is TGTGCCAGCAGCTTACAGGGGGGGTATGGCTACACCTTC. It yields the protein CASSLQGGYGYTF.

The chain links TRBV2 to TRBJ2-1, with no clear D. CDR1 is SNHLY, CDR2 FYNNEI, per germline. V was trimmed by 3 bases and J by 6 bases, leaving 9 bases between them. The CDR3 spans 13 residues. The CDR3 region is CASSDVPINEQFF. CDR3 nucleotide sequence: TGTGCCAGCAGTGATGTCCCGATCAATGAGCAGTTCTTC.

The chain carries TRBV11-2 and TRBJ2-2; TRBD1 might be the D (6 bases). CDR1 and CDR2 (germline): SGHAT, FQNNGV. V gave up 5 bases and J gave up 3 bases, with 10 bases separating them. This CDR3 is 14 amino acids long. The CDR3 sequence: CASSRQEYTGELFF. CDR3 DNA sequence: TGTGCCAGCAGCCGACAGGAGTACACCGGGGAGCTGTTTTTT.

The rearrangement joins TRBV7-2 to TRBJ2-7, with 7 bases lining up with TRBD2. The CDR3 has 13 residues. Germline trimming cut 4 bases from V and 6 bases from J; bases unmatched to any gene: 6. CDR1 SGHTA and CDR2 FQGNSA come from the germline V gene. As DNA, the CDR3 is TGTGCCAGCAGCTCCTGGGGGGGGAGCGAGCAGTACTTC. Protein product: CASSSWGGSEQYF.

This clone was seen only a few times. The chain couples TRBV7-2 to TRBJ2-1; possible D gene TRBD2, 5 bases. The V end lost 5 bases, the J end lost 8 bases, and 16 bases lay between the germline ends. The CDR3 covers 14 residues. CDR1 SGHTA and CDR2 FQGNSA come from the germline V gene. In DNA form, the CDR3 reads TGTGCCAGCAGCAGCATCCGGACTGCGGATGAGCAGTTCTTC. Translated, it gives CASSSIRTADEQFF.